A selection of T cell receptor beta chains follows, all from one sample in a study of blood T cell repertoires in COVID-19. TCRdb keeps only in-frame clones here, not all; method: immunoSEQ multiplex PCR. The table includes 200,000 or so clones, 80% to 85% detected once. Sample: peripheral blood. These receptor sequences come from a woman between 25 and 40 years old with acute or convalescent COVID-19. Both conserved end residues are part of each CDR3. The D gene is left open where the match is weak. A row's size may be missing; if present it is once, few, many or a size class.

TRBV28	TRBJ2-4	.	.	TGTGCCAGCAGCACAGTTTGGTCCCCCGAGGGAATAGCCAAAAACATTCAGTACTTC	CASSTVWSPEGIAKNIQYF
TRBV9	TRBJ2-5	.	.	TGTGCCAGCAGTCCCTTGGGGGGGGGCCTAGGAGAGACCCAGTACTTC	CASSPLGGGLGETQYF
TRBV5-3	TRBJ1-5	.	.	TGTGCCAGAAGCCCCCCGGCCGGGGAGGGGCAGCCCCAGCATTTT	CARSPPAGEGQPQHF
TRBV29-1	TRBJ2-1	TRBD2	once	TGCAGCGTTGAAACTAGCGGGACGGGGTACAATGAGCAGTTCTTC	CSVETSGTGYNEQFF
TRBV9	TRBJ2-1	.	few	TGTGCCAGCAGCGTAAGCTCTAGAAATGAGCAGTTCTTC	CASSVSSRNEQFF
TRBV3-1/TRBV3-2	TRBJ2-7	TRBD1	.	TGTGCCAGCAGCCTGAAACCCGGGACAGGGGGCTTTCGGTACTTC	CASSLKPGTGGFRYF
TRBV6-2/TRBV6-3	TRBJ1-2	TRBD1	.	TGTGCCAGCAGTCGGACAGGGGAGCCCTATGGCTACACCTTC	CASSRTGEPYGYTF
TRBV27	TRBJ1-1	TRBD1	.	TGTGCCAGCAGTCGGACAGGGCCTCGGGACACTGAAGCTTTCTTT	CASSRTGPRDTEAFF
TRBV7-3	TRBJ1-6	.	.	TGTGGCGGGCCAGGGGACGAGTCACCCCTCCACTTT	CGGPGDESPLHF
TRBV30	TRBJ1-4	.	.	TGTGCCGGTGATAGAAGTAATGAAAAACTGTTTTTT	CAGDRSNEKLFF
TRBV21-1	TRBJ2-5	.	few	TGTGCCAGCAGCAAAACAGAGCGGAGAAAAGAGACCCAGTACTTC	CASSKTERRKETQYF
TRBV19	TRBJ1-5	.	.	TGTGCCAGTAGTAAAAGGGAGGCTAATCAGCCCCAGCATTTT	CASSKREANQPQHF
TRBV18	TRBJ2-7	TRBD1	.	TGTGCCAGCTCACCCGGGACAGGCTTCTCCTACGAGCAGTACTTC	CASSPGTGFSYEQYF
TRBV7-8	TRBJ1-6	.	.	TGTGCCAGCAGCCCCGATTGGACAGATAATTCACCCCTCCACTTT	CASSPDWTDNSPLHF
TRBV21-1	TRBJ1-2	.	.	TGTGCCAGCAGACATACAGGGGTCGGCTACACCTTC	CASRHTGVGYTF
TRBV19	TRBJ2-3	.	.	TGTGCCAGTAGTAACAGAGTAGATACGCAGTATTTT	CASSNRVDTQYF
TRBV7-6	TRBJ1-2	.	.	TGTGCCAGCAGCTTAGCGCTTGGAGGATTCCCCTATGGCTACACCTTC	CASSLALGGFPYGYTF
TRBV7-2	TRBJ2-7	TRBD1	.	TGTGCCAGCAGCTTACGATTGAGACAGGGCTCGGCCTACGAGCAGTACTTC	CASSLRLRQGSAYEQYF
TRBV13	TRBJ2-1	.	.	TGTGCCAGCAGCTTACCCGGCCTGGGGGGTGAGCAGTTCTTC	CASSLPGLGGEQFF
TRBV6-5	TRBJ1-2	.	.	TGTGCCAGCGCCCTGGGAGCCGGCTACACCTTC	CASALGAGYTF
TRBV2	TRBJ1-2	.	.	TGTGCCAGCAGTGAAGCGCCAGGGGAGCACTATGGCTACACCTTC	CASSEAPGEHYGYTF
TRBV20-1	TRBJ1-2	.	once	TGCAGTGCTAGTTCTCCTAACTATGGCTACACCTTC	CSASSPNYGYTF
TRBV11-2	TRBJ1-1	TRBD1	.	TGTGCCAGCAGCCTGACAGGGGGGGGTGTCACTGAAGCTTTCTTT	CASSLTGGGVTEAFF
TRBV18	TRBJ1-5	TRBD1	.	TGTGCCAGCTCACCACCGGGACAGGGGGCGCGGTTTGGGAATAGCAATCAGCCCCAGCATTTT	CASSPPGQGARFGNSNQPQHF